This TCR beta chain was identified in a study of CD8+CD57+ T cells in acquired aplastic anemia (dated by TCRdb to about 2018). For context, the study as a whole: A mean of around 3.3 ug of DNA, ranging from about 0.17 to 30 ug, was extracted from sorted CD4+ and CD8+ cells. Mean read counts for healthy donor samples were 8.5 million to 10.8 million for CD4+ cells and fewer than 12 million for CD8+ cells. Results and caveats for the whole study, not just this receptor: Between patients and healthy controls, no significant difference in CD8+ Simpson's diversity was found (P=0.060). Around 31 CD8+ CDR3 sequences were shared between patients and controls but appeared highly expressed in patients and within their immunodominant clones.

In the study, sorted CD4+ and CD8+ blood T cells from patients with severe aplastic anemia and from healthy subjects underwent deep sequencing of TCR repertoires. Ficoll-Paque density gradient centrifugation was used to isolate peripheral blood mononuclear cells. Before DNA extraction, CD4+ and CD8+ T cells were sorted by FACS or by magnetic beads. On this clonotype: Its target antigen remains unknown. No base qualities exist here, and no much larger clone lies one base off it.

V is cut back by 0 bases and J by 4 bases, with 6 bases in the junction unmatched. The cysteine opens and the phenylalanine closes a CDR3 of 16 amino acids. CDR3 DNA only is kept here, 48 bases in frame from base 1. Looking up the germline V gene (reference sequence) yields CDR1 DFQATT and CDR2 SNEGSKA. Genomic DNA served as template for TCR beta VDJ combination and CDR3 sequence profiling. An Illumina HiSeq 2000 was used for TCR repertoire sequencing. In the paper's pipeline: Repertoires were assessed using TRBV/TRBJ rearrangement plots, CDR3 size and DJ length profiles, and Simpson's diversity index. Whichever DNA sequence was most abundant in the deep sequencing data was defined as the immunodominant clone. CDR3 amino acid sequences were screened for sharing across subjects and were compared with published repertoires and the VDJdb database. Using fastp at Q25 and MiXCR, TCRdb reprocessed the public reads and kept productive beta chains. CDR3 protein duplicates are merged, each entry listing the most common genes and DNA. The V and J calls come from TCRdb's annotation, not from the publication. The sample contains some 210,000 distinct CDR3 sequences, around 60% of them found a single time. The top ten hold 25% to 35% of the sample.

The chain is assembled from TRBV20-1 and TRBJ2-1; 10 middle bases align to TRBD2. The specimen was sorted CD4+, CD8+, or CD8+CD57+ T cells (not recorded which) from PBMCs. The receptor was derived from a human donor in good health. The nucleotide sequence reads TGCAGTGCTAGAGATCGGGGAGCGGGAGGGTACAATGAGCAGTTCTTC. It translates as CSARDRGAGGYNEQFF.